Each of the 27 T cell receptor beta chains below was sequenced from the same sample in a study of PD-L1 blockade in urothelial cancer. Profiling relied on immunoSEQ multiplex PCR, and the TCRdb table lists in-frame clones only, not all of them. The sample has fewer than 85,000 clones, roughly 90% seen once. Sample time point: peripheral blood 6 weeks after treatment start. The source material was PBMCs, sampled around atezolizumab (anti-PD-L1) treatment. All receptors derive from a man in his 60s with urothelial cancer.

The V call is TRBV18, the J call TRBJ2-1; D not certain. Germline V lookup: CDR1 KGHSH, CDR2 LQKENI. Deletions cut 2 bases from V and 7 bases from J, with 9 bases between. This CDR3 is built from 13 residues. CDR3 sequence: CASSPVFENEQFF. CDR3 nucleotide sequence: TGTGCCAGCTCACCAGTCTTTGAGAATGAGCAGTTCTTC.

The chain combines TRBV14 with TRBJ2-2; D remains unclear. CDR3 length: 15 residues. Germline V gives CDR1 SGHDN, CDR2 FVKESK. V dropped 0 bases and J dropped 0 bases, with 5 bases sitting between them. The chain's CDR3 is CASSQDVTNTGELFF. The CDR3 DNA is TGTGCCAGCAGCCAAGATGTCACGAACACCGGGGAGCTGTTTTTT.

The CDR3 DNA follows: TGTGCCTGGAGTGTACAGGTGGGATTGGACTATGGCTACACCTTC. Translated: CAWSVQVGLDYGYTF. The gene calls are TRBV30 and TRBJ1-2, with TRBD1 as a possible D gene (5 bases). V was pared by 0 bases and J by 3 bases, with 14 bases between. Per the germline V gene, CDR1 is GTSNPN and CDR2 is SVGIG (reference sequence). This CDR3 contains 15 residues.

V and J are TRBV2 and TRBJ1-6; D remains unclear. Germline V CDR1 and CDR2: SNHLY, FYNNEI. This CDR3 has 14 residues. Trimming pared 7 bases from V and 9 bases from J, leaving 16 bases between. In DNA, the CDR3 is TGTGCCAGCAAGTCCGACGGGGTAGGTTCACCCCTCCACTTT. Translating it yields CASKSDGVGSPLHF.

The V call is TRBV5-4, the J call TRBJ2-3, with a tentative D call TRBD2 (6 bases). The ends were cut back, 5 bases at V and 0 bases at J, with 22 bases in the middle. Germline CDR1 SGHNT, CDR2 YYREEE (reference sequence). This CDR3 comprises 18 residues. The CDR3 here is CASSGRRTGGTSTDTQYF. The DNA of the CDR3 is TGTGCCAGCAGTGGGAGGCGGACCGGCGGAACTAGCACAGATACGCAGTATTTT.

The chain carries TRBV5-1 and TRBJ2-7; weak D call: TRBD1 (6 bases). Trimming removed 7 bases at V and 3 bases at J, with 14 bases between. The CDR3 length is 13 residues. In germline, CDR1 is SGHRS, CDR2 YFSETQ. CDR3 nucleotide sequence: TGCGCCAGCCGATCGGACAGAATCTACGAGCAGTACTTC. It encodes CASRSDRIYEQYF.

V and J are TRBV6-1 and TRBJ1-5, with D possibly TRBD1 on 5 matching bases. The CDR3 runs 16 residues. Germline values: CDR1 MNHNS, CDR2 SASEGT. The V and J ends lost 3 bases and 0 bases respectively, with 12 bases between them. The CDR3 region is CASSEQGGYSNQPQHF. The CDR3 DNA reads TGTGCCAGCAGTGAGCAGGGCGGATATAGCAATCAGCCCCAGCATTTT.

The rearrangement links TRBV5-6 to TRBJ2-5; tentatively, D is TRBD2 (5 bases). V was clipped by 4 bases and J by 5 bases, with 15 bases between them. From germline, CDR1 is SGHDT and CDR2 YYEEEE. The CDR3 extends over 14 amino acids. The CDR3: CASSPHGAGETQYF. The CDR3 DNA reads TGTGCCAGCAGCCCCCACGGTGCGGGTGAGACCCAGTACTTC. Variable domain in full (rest from reference TRBV5-6 and TRBJ2-5): DAGVTQSPTHLIKTRGQQVTLRCSPKSGHDTVSWYQQALGQGPQFIFQYYEEEERQRGNFPDRFSGHQFPNYSSELNVNALLLGDSALYLCASSPHGAGETQYFGPGTRLLVL.

The CDR3 DNA is TGTGCCTGGAGGAGGGGGCCGGGTCAGCCCCAGCATTTT. It yields the protein CAWRRGPGQPQHF. The V call is TRBV30, the J call TRBJ1-5; 7 bases fit TRBD1. V lost 3 bases, J lost 6 bases, and 5 bases stayed unmatched. Germline V gene data show CDR1 as GTSNPN and CDR2 as SVGIG (reference sequence). CDR3 length: 13 amino acids.

The chain is built from TRBV30 and TRBJ1-4; TRBD1 is a possible D gene (6 bases). Trimming stripped 1 base from V and 5 bases from J, with 11 bases between. CDR3 length: 14 amino acids. Germline CDR1 and CDR2: GTSNPN and SVGIG (reference sequence). As DNA, the CDR3 is TGTGCCTGGAGTGCGGGACACGGCAATGAAAAACTGTTTTTT. Encoded protein: CAWSAGHGNEKLFF.

The genes are TRBV7-9 and TRBJ2-7, with D hard to call. Germline CDR1 SEHNR, CDR2 FQNEAQ (reference sequence). V lost 5 bases, J lost 6 bases, and 17 bases lay in between. The CDR3 is 14 amino acids. The DNA of the CDR3 is TGTGCCAGCAGCACCGCTGCCAGGTTGAGCGAGCAGTACTTC. Translating it yields CASSTAARLSEQYF.

This clone has only a few counts. This chain links TRBV27 with TRBJ2-7, with unresolved D. The CDR3 is 14 residues long. The V end was cut by 5 bases, the J end by 0 bases, with 11 bases between. Germline V gene sequence: CDR1 MNHEY, CDR2 SMNVEV (reference sequence). The DNA for the CDR3 is TGTGCCAGCAGTAGGTGGTCTAGCTCCTACGAGCAGTACTTC. This codes for CASSRWSSSYEQYF.

The rearrangement links TRBV11-1 to TRBJ2-5; D is ambiguous. The CDR3 extends over 14 amino acids. Trimming removed 5 bases from V and 5 bases from J, with 15 bases in between. The germline V gene encodes CDR1 SGHAT and CDR2 FQDESV (reference sequence). The CDR3 bases are TGTGCCAGCAGCACGCAGGCCCGACGGGAGACCCAGTACTTC. As protein: CASSTQARRETQYF.

The CDR3 protein is CASSVGRTNEKLFF. CDR3 nucleotides: TGTGCCAGCAGTGTAGGGAGAACTAATGAAAAACTGTTTTTT. V usage is TRBV2 and J usage is TRBJ1-4; D ambiguous. This CDR3 is built from 14 residues. CDR1 and CDR2 from the germline V gene are SNHLY and FYNNEI. Deletions cut 4 bases from V and 1 base from J, with 7 bases between. Looking up the rest from reference TRBV2 and TRBJ1-4 gives the full variable domain: EPEVTQTPSHQVTQMGQEVILRCVPISNHLYFYWYRQILGQKVEFLVSFYNNEISEKSEIFDDQFSVERPDGSNFTLKIRSTKLEDSAMYFCASSVGRTNEKLFFGSGTQLSVL.

V usage is TRBV5-1 and J usage is TRBJ2-7; 13 bases agree with TRBD2. This CDR3 contains 16 residues. After removal of 3 bases from V and 4 bases from J, the junction contained 7 bases not matched to a gene. The germline CDR1 and CDR2 sequences are SGHRS and YFSETQ. The CDR3 bases are TGCGCCAGCAGCTCCAAAACTAGCGGGGGGGGTTACGAGCAGTACTTC. Translation gives CASSSKTSGGGYEQYF.

The chain has TRBV2 and TRBJ2-1; D is unclear. Germline CDR1 is SNHLY and CDR2 is FYNNEI. The CDR3 is 15 amino acids. V gave up 4 bases and J gave up 7 bases, with 17 bases separating them. The chain's CDR3 is CASSGQRPRWNEQFF. In nucleotides, the CDR3 is TGTGCCAGCAGTGGGCAGCGTCCTAGGTGGAATGAGCAGTTCTTC.

The chain has TRBV5-1 and TRBJ1-2, with 9 bases identical to TRBD1. The J segment lost 8 bases and the V segment lost 4 bases, leaving 12 bases of the junction unmatched. The length of the CDR3 is 15 residues. The germline V gene has CDR1 SGHRS and CDR2 YFSETQ. CDR3 loop: CASSLDRGQMGGYTF. The CDR3 DNA is TGCGCCAGCAGCCTGGACAGGGGACAAATGGGAGGCTACACCTTC.

The rearrangement links TRBV6-1 to TRBJ1-2; D is undetermined. Trimming left V 5 bases short and J 0 bases short, with 13 bases between. CDR3 size: 15 residues. Germline CDR1 and CDR2: MNHNS and SASEGT. The CDR3: CASSRLPEANYGYTF. Here the CDR3 DNA reads TGTGCCAGCAGTCGACTTCCGGAGGCTAACTATGGCTACACCTTC.

This chain connects TRBV29-1 to TRBJ2-7; TRBD1 agrees at 8 bases. This CDR3 region has 13 residues. CDR1 and CDR2 from the germline V gene are SQVTM and ANQGSEA. With V trimmed by 8 bases and J by 0 bases, 6 bases remained unmatched. The CDR3 nucleotides read TGCAGCATCGGACAGGGCCTCTCCTACGAGCAGTACTTC. It translates to CSIGQGLSYEQYF.

The CDR3 is CASSIQGWYEQYF. For the CDR3, the DNA is TGTGCCAGTAGTATACAGGGTTGGTACGAGCAGTACTTC. V gene TRBV19 combines with J gene TRBJ2-7, with D possibly matching TRBD1 (5 bases). V lost 2 bases, J lost 4 bases, and 9 bases lay in between. This CDR3 is built from 13 residues. Per the germline V gene, CDR1 is LNHDA and CDR2 is SQIVND (reference sequence).

The V gene is TRBV5-4, the J gene TRBJ2-4; D remains ambiguous. Germline-derived CDR1 and CDR2 are SGHNT and YYREEE (reference sequence). This CDR3 has 16 amino acids. V lost 0 bases to trimming and J lost 3 bases, with 13 bases between them. The CDR3 DNA is TGTGCCAGCAGCTTGGATCCACCCCCGGGCAAAAACATTCAGTACTTC. Amino acids: CASSLDPPPGKNIQYF.

This clone was detected only once. The chain has TRBV4-1 and TRBJ1-2; D unresolved. The CDR3 extends over 13 amino acids. Trimming removed 5 bases from V and 8 bases from J, with 15 bases in between. Germline loops: CDR1 MGHRA, CDR2 YSYEKL. Here the CDR3 reads CASSKNGVEGYTF. The CDR3 region has the DNA TGCGCCAGCAGCAAAAACGGGGTGGAGGGCTACACCTTC.

V usage is TRBV7-3 and J usage is TRBJ2-3; TRBD1 aligns across 7 bases. The CDR3 is 13 residues long. Germline V gives CDR1 SGHTA, CDR2 FQGTGA. The V segment lost 5 bases and the J segment 7 bases; nucleotides outside the gene matches: 6. This CDR3 is CASSPRGPYTQYF. The CDR3 DNA sequence: TGTGCCAGCAGCCCTAGGGGGCCTTATACGCAGTATTTT. Full variable domain (missing parts from reference TRBV7-3 and TRBJ2-3): GAGVSQTPSNKVTEKGKYVELRCDPISGHTALYWYRQSLGQGPEFLIYFQGTGAADDSGLPNDRFFAVRPEGSVSTLKIQRTERGDSAVYLCASSPRGPYTQYFGPGTRLTVL.

The chain combines TRBV10-3 with TRBJ2-7, with TRBD1 matching over 9 bases. The CDR3 contains 14 residues. V shed 7 bases and J 6 bases; nucleotides not matched to a gene: 10. Per the germline V gene, CDR1 is ENHRY and CDR2 is SYGVKD. The CDR3 DNA sequence: TGTGCCATCAAAACCGGGACAGGGTCGTCCGAGCAGTACTTC. Translation: CAIKTGTGSSEQYF.

J is TRBJ2-2 and V is TRBV5-4; 8 bases fit TRBD2. This CDR3 spans 17 amino acids. From germline, CDR1 is SGHNT and CDR2 YYREEE (reference sequence). V lost 4 bases to trimming and J lost 4 bases; unmatched junction nucleotides: 12. In DNA, the CDR3 is TGTGCCAGCAGCCCTAGGAGCGGGGGCCTCTTCACCGGGGAGCTGTTTTTT. Amino acids: CASSPRSGGLFTGELFF.

V gene TRBV27 combines with J gene TRBJ2-7, with D hard to call. V lost 5 bases and J 0 bases, leaving 5 bases between the germline ends. This CDR3 is 12 amino acids long. Per germline, CDR1 MNHEY and CDR2 SMNVEV (reference sequence). The CDR3 DNA reads TGTGCCAGCAGTCCGAGCTCCTACGAGCAGTACTTC. Amino acids: CASSPSSYEQYF.

The rearrangement uses TRBV15 and TRBJ2-7, with a tentative D call TRBD1 (6 bases). V dropped 2 bases and J dropped 5 bases, with 7 bases sitting between them. Germline V gene lookup returns CDR1 LNHNV and CDR2 YYDKDF (reference sequence). CDR3 size: 12 residues. CDR3 protein: CATSRPGDEQYF. In DNA, the CDR3 is TGTGCCACCAGCAGACCAGGGGACGAGCAGTACTTC.